This T cell receptor (beta chain) was sequenced in a study of shared clonotypes between healthy human individuals. At the level of the study: Aged between 18 and 49, the donors were a couple of women and three men.

In the authors' methods: ImmunoSEQ yielded junction-only sequences lacking quality scores, so filtering differed. Method: immunoSEQ multiplex PCR; TCRdb's copy keeps in-frame clones and lacks some. D and trimming come from the DNA, and the V and J calls and clone size come from that table. This table has under 2.5 million clones, less than 95% appearing once. Looked up from germline, CDR1 is SGHVS and CDR2 is FQNEAQ. CDR3 length equals 16 residues. V shed 5 bases, J shed 6 bases, and the junction held 10 bases outside the gene matches. The J gene is TRBJ2-2, the V gene TRBV7-8, with 9 bases fitting TRBD1. This clonotype was sampled from a man aged 18 to 35 in good health. Some clones in this sample may be carry-over from other donors' samples. The specimen was naive CD4+ T cells from PBMCs. Subset meaning: CD45RA+ positively selected. The CDR3 DNA reads TGTGCCAGCAGCGTCCGGGACAGGGTCGGACCCGGGGAGCTGTTTTTT. This sequence encodes CASSVRDRVGPGELFF.